This T cell receptor beta chain derives from a study of T cell responses to AZD1222 COVID-19 vaccine (dated by TCRdb to about 2021). About the full investigation: TCR sequencing covered approximately 230 trial participants: 207 given two doses of AZD1222 and 26 given two doses of MenACWY control vaccine. Enrollment into the trials was organized by age into subgroups of 18-55, 56-69 and 70-plus years, and those subgroups contained roughly 150, 30 and 60 TCR-sequenced participants, respectively.

The CDR3 regions of human TCRbeta chains were analyzed by immunosequencing. Regarding the original processing steps: TCRs in the repertoires were compared against a reference library of SARS-CoV-2-specific TCRs that had been generated with the MIRA antigen-specificity platform. Breadth meant the fraction of unique TCRs that were SARS-CoV-2-associated, whereas depth meant the fraction of total T cells that were SARS-CoV-2-associated. Using the MIRA data, each spike-specific TCR was mapped to the spike region that the TCR reacts to and placed in a CD4 or CD8 class. Log10-transformed breadth and depth values were compared by one-way ANOVA with Sidak's multiple comparisons tests. TCRdb limited this immuneACCESS table to in-frame rearrangements with V and J called. A share of clones is missing; checked studies link under half to unresolved V genes, and the rest is unexplained. V, J and clone size are those of that table, while D and trimming were read from the DNA. The sample profile shows around 58,000 clones; 89% of them were found once. Jointly, the top ten make up around 15% of the sample.

The paper's findings and limits, for the study overall: The 56-69-year group was small, and its depth increase did not reach significance, likely because of low power. Participants were mostly white British, with more females than males. The authors suggested clonal diversity may have been underestimated. No day 14 peak-response samples were available, so repertoires were characterized only after the peak T cell response. Conclusions about previously exposed vaccinees are limited because only five or six AZD1222 recipients were SARS-CoV-2 seropositive at baseline. The vaccine-associated CD4 TCRs covered the entire spike protein, and the dominant responses fell in regions 160-218 and 743-854. Epitopes outside the regions mutated in the B.1.351 and B.1.1.7 variants were reportedly recognized by nearly half of the unique spike-specific TCRs. A significant rise in spike-specific TCR breadth and depth was observed after two AZD1222 doses relative to day 0 and relative to MenACWY recipients.

Remarks on this clone: Its antigen is unknown. Within one base of it there is no much larger clone, and no base qualities were kept.

CDR3 length: 19 amino acids, cysteine to phenylalanine. The CDR3 DNA has 57 bases and is translated from base 1. V is cut back by 1 base and J by 1 base, with 13 bases in the junction unmatched. CDR1 LGHDT and CDR2 YNNKEL are derived from the germline V gene (reference sequence). In the paper's terms, the time point label means: about 28 days (+/-7) after the second vaccine dose. AZD1222 recipients with second doses at about 4 weeks or about 12 weeks were pooled, because spike-specific TCR depth and breadth did not differ between schedules. Samples from vaccinated people were obtained from the UK trials COV001 and COV002, which included a single-blind randomized controlled phase 2/3 trial of AZD1222 (ChAdOx1 nCoV-19) in healthy adults. Trial participant PBMC samples were collected at day 0 and day 28 after the second dose for TCRbeta chain sequencing.

This TCR was sampled from an adult who received the AZD1222 COVID-19 vaccine. The input for sequencing was peripheral blood, taken 28 days after the second AZD1222 dose. This receptor chain uses TRBV3-1 (or the pseudogene TRBV3-2) and TRBJ2-1, with 7 bases aligning to TRBD2. The bases read TGTGCCAGCAGCCAAGTAGAACCGGGTGGGAGGGGTTCCTACAATGAGCAGTTCTTC. The translation is CASSQVEPGGRGSYNEQFF.